This T cell receptor (beta chain) was recorded in a study of cytomegalovirus exposure and HLA in healthy donors. In the study overall: In a later analysis, the approximately 110 validation repertoires were reported to have used the same platform as the approximately 670 first-cohort repertoires.

Study conclusions and caveats: Among the CMV-associated chains, a few were confirmed in vitro as specific for CMV antigens. Cytomegalovirus-associated TCR beta chains were listed, numbering roughly 150. Reports credit the classifier with highly specific, highly sensitive diagnosis of cytomegalovirus status.

Generated by immunoSEQ multiplex PCR, the TCRdb table keeps only in-frame clones and is missing some. Of roughly 100,000 clones listed, about 85% are singletons. Comment on this clone: Its specificity is not known.

This clonotype was obtained from a woman aged 18-30 years in good health and CMV-seropositive. Sequenced material: PBMCs.

In DNA form, the CDR3 reads TGTGCCAGCAGTCCCCTAGGGGCGGGGGGGGACGAGCAGTACTTC. Encoded protein: CASSPLGAGGDEQYF. The chain is built from TRBV27 and TRBJ2-7; 9 positions match TRBD2. Per the germline V gene, CDR1 is MNHEY and CDR2 is SMNVEV (reference sequence). Trimming removed 5 bases from V and 5 bases from J; junction bases left unmatched: 10. This CDR3 region has 15 residues.